What follows describes a single T cell receptor beta chain. Its specificity is not known. The CDR3 extends over 15 amino acids. Germline loops: CDR1 MNHNS, CDR2 SASEGT. Trimming pared 8 bases from V and 7 bases from J, leaving 21 bases between. The data were taken from a study of blood T cells in healthy people across ages. Study-wide results and caveats: Older individuals had lower TCR beta diversity per million T cells (the decline was roughly linear).

A second PCR of roughly 7 to 11 cycles used a sample-barcoded 5' primer and a J-beta primer mix. Via MiXCR, TCRdb re-called the 5' RACE reads, giving one row per CDR3 protein. The top ten hold approximately 24% of the sample, which has over 600,000 distinct CDR3 sequences, approximately 53% seen once. The sample was blood. The TCR sequence derives from a man between 35 and 55 years old in good health. The chain uses TRBV6-1 and TRBJ1-5; maybe TRBD1 (5 bases). CDR3 bases: TGTGCCAGCGCCCTAGCGCAGGGAGGTAGGCAGCCCCAGCATTTT. Amino acid sequence: CASALAQGGRQPQHF.